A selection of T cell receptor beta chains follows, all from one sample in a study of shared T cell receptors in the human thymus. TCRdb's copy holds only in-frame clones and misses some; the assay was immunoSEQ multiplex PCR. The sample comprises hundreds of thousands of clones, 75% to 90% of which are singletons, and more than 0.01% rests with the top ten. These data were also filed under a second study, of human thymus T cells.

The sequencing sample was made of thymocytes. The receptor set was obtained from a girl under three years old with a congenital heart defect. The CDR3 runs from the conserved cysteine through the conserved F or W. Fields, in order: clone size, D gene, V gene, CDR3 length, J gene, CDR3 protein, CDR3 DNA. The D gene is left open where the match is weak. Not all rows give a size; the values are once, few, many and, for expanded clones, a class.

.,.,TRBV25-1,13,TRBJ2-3,CATLPYREYTQYF,TGTGCCACGCTACCTTACAGGGAATATACGCAGTATTTT
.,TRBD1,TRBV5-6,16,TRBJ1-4,CASSIKDRGPNEKLFF,TGTGCCAGCAGCATTAAGGACAGGGGACCGAATGAAAAACTGTTTTTT
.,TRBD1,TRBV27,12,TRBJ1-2,CASFSRTGWYTF,TGTGCCAGCTTTTCGCGGACAGGGTGGTACACCTTC
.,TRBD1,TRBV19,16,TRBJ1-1,CASSIVPPRQGAEAFF,TGTGCCAGTAGTATAGTCCCCCCCCGGCAGGGGGCTGAAGCTTTCTTT
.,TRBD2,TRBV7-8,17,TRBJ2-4,CASSLGSGPGGKNIQYF,TGTGCCAGCAGCTTAGGAAGTGGCCCGGGGGGCAAAAACATTCAGTACTTC
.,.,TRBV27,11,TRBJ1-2,CASFRGYGYTF,TGTGCCAGTTTCCGAGGCTATGGCTACACCTTC
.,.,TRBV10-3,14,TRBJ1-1,CAISGPRGNTEAFF,TGTGCCATCAGTGGGCCCAGGGGGAACACTGAAGCTTTCTTT
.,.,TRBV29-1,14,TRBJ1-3,CSAAGVPSGNTIYF,TGCAGCGCGGCGGGGGTTCCTTCTGGAAACACCATATATTTT
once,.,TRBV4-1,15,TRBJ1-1,CASSQVMRQATEAFF,TGCGCCAGCAGCCAAGTAATGCGCCAGGCAACTGAAGCTTTCTTT
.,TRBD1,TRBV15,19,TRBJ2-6,CATSRGRTGKAPGANVLTF,TGTGCCACCAGCAGAGGGAGGACAGGGAAGGCTCCTGGGGCCAACGTCCTGACTTTC
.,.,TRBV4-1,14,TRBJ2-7,CASSQDPGHYEQYF,TGCGCCAGCAGCCAAGATCCCGGACACTACGAGCAGTACTTC